The entry below gives a single TCR beta chain sequence along with its context. Its antigen is as yet unknown. These data are taken from a study of TIL therapy for anti-PD-1-resistant metastatic lung cancer. Study-level information: Tumors carried a median around 1.4 non-synonymous mutations per megabase.

This was the immunoSEQ v3 assay. Sequenced by immunoSEQ multiplex PCR; TCRdb stores in-frame clones only, minus some. There are 50,000 to 60,000 clones in the sample; over 75% occur only once, and approximately 3% lies in the top ten. Whole-study findings and limits: The cohort had more treatment-naive, never-smoker and oncogene-addicted patients than typical.

Germline V gives CDR1 SGHRS, CDR2 YFSETQ. This CDR3 spans 15 amino acids. The V gene lost 4 bases and the J gene lost 1 base, with 14 bases spanning the gap. Time point given: pre-treatment sample, taken before nivolumab and TIL therapy. The chain is built from TRBV5-1 and TRBJ2-5, with D perhaps given as TRBD1 or TRBD2 (5 bases each). The TCR was taken from a person between 25 and 80 years old with non-small cell lung cancer. The sample here was blood, taken at baseline. The CDR3 is CASSPPLGVQETQYF. The CDR3, as DNA: TGCGCCAGCAGCCCCCCTTTGGGGGTCCAAGAGACCCAGTACTTC. Full variable domain (outside the CDR3, taken from reference TRBV5-1 and TRBJ2-5): KAGVTQTPRYLIKTRGQQVTLSCSPISGHRSVSWYQQTPGQGLQFLFEYFSETQRNKGNFPGRFSGRQFSNSRSEMNVSTLELGDSALYLCASSPPLGVQETQYFGPGTRLLVL.